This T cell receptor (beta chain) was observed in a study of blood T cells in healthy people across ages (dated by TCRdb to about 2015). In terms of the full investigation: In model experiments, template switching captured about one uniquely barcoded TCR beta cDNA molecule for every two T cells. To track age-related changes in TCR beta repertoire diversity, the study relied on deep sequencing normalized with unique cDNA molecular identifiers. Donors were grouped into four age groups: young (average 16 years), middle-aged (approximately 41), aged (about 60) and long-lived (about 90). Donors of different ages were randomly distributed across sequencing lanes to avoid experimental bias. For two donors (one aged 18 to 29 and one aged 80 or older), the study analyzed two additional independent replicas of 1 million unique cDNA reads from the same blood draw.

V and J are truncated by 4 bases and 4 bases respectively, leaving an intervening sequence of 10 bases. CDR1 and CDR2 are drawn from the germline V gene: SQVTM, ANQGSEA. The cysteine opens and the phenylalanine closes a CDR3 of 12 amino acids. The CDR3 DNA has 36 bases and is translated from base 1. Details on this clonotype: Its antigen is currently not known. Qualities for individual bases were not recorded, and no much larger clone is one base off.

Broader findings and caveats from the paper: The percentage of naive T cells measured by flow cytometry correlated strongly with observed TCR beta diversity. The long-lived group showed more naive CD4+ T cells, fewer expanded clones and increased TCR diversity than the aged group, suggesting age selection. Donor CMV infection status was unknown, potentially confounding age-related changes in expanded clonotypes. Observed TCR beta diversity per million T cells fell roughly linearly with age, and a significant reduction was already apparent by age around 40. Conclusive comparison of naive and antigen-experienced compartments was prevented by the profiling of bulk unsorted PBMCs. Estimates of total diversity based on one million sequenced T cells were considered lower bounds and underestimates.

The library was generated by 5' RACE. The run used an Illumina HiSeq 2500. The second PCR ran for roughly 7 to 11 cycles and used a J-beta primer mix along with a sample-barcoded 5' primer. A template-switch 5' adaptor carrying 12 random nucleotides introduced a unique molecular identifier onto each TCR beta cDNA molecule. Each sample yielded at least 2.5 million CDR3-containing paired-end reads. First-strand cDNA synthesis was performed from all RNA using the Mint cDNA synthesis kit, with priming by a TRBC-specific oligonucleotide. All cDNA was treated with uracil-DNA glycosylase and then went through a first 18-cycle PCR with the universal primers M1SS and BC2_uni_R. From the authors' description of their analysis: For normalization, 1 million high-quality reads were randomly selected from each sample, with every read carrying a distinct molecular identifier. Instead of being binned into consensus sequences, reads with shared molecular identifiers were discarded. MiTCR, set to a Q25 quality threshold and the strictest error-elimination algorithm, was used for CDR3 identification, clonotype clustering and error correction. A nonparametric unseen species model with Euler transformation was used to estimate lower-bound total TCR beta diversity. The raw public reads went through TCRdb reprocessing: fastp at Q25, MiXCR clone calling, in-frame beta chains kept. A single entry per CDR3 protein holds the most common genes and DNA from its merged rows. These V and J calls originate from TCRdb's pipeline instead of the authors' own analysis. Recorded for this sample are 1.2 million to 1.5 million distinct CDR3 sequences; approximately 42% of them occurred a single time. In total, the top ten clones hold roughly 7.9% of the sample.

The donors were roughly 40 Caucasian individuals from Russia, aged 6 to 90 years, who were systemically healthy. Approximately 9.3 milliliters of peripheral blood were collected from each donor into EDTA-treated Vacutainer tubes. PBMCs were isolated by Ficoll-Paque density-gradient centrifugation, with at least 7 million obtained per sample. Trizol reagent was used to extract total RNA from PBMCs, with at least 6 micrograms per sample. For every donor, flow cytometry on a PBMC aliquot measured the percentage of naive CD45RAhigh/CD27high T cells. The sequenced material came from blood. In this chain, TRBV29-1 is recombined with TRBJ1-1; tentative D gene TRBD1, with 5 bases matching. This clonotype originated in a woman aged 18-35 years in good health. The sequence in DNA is TGCAGCGTTGTGGCAGGGTTCACTGAAGCTTTCTTT. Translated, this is CSVVAGFTEAFF.